The clone carrying this T cell receptor beta chain was detected a few times. Its target is not known. These data are taken from a study of T cells in Graves' hyperthyroidism and ophthalmopathy. The study's findings and limits: Most clonotypes expanded in thyroid above 0.001 were likewise present in blood.

TCR beta CDR3 region amplification was performed from RNA transcripts. The TCR CDR3 was amplified in a first-round RT-PCR using the HTBI primer set. MiXCR, run by TCRdb on the multiplex PCR reads, gives a single entry per CDR3 protein. The table has 250,000 to 400,000 distinct CDR3 sequences, approximately 15% seen once. Criteria for exclusion of patients were uncontrolled infection, other autoimmune disease, pregnancy or lactation. Diagnosis rested on symptoms, serum thyroxine and TRAb, thyroid ultrasound, and orbital computed tomography. Extraction of PBMCs used under 13 ml of fresh peripheral blood. V dropped 9 bases and J dropped 0; count of bases not matched to a gene: 4. The CDR3 has 14 amino acids. Per germline, CDR1 ENHRY and CDR2 SYGVKD.

This TCR derives from a woman aged 40-49 years with Graves' ophthalmopathy. J is TRBJ2-1 and V is TRBV10-3, with 8 bases fitting TRBD2. Sequencing was performed on blood. The CDR3, as DNA: TGTGCCATGAAAGCGGGAGACTCCTACAATGAGCAGTTCTTC. Its protein is CAMKAGDSYNEQFF.